A selection of T cell receptor beta chains follows, all from one sample in a study of human T cells and chemical hapten exposure. One entry per CDR3 protein results from TCRdb running MiXCR on the RACE reads. The sample lists tens of thousands of distinct CDR3 sequences, about 11% seen once, with about 2% in the top ten. The specimen was whole blood, collected in connection with sensitization to the hapten diphenylcyclopropenone (DPC). The receptor set was obtained from a man aged 40-50 years with alopecia areata. Some clones in this sample may be carry-over from other donors' samples. CDR3s include the opening cysteine and the closing phenylalanine or tryptophan. D genes are given only for firm matches. Expanded clones are given a class, and other clones once, few, many or no size at all.

j_call | cdr3_length | d_call | clone_size | v_call | cdr3_aa | cdr3_nt
TRBJ2-6 | 14 | . | . | TRBV20-1 | CSARDGAGANVLTF | TGCAGTGCTAGAGATGGGGCTGGGGCCAACGTCCTGACTTTC
TRBJ2-1 | 14 | . | few | TRBV11-3 | CASSLSGLKNEQFF | TGTGCCAGCAGCTTATCGGGTCTGAAAAATGAGCAGTTCTTC
TRBJ2-3 | 14 | TRBD2 | . | TRBV30 | CAWNLAGVTDTQYF | TGTGCCTGGAACCTAGCGGGGGTAACAGATACGCAGTATTTT
TRBJ2-7 | 14 | . | few | TRBV3-1 | CASSPKPSVYEQYF | TGTGCCAGCAGCCCCAAGCCGAGCGTCTACGAGCAGTACTTC
TRBJ1-1 | 14 | . | . | TRBV29-1 | CSVQPGQMNTEAFF | TGCAGCGTTCAACCTGGACAGATGAACACTGAAGCTTTCTTT
TRBJ1-4 | 13 | . | . | TRBV19 | CASSILGNEKLFF | TGTGCCAGTAGTATCCTGGGAAATGAAAAACTGTTTTTT
TRBJ2-7 | 14 | TRBD1 | few | TRBV11-2 | CASSRPGQGYEQYF | TGTGCCAGCAGCCGACCGGGACAGGGCTACGAGCAGTACTTC
TRBJ1-1 | 14 | TRBD1 | many | TRBV6-2/TRBV6-3 | CASRKDRANTEAFF | TGTGCCAGCAGGAAGGACAGGGCGAACACTGAAGCTTTCTTT
TRBJ2-5 | 17 | TRBD2 | many | TRBV10-2 | CASSDVGLAGVRETQYF | TGCGCCAGCAGTGACGTCGGCCTAGCGGGAGTTCGAGAGACCCAGTACTTC
TRBJ1-6 | 13 | TRBD1 | . | TRBV6-5 | CASGQGPNSPLHF | TGTGCCAGCGGACAGGGCCCTAATTCACCCCTCCACTTT